This T cell receptor (beta chain) originates from a study of blood T cell repertoires in COVID-19. V lost 4 bases and J lost 2; bases outside the gene matches: 7. Per germline, CDR1 SGHDT and CDR2 YYEEEE. The CDR3 is made up of 18 amino acids. Study members were between 18 and 89 years old and lived in around 24 US regions. Within 2 weeks of study entry, exposed participants had contacted a PCR-confirmed or clinician-diagnosed COVID-19 case. In the original workflow: By means of reference gene primer amplification, nucleated cell counts were estimated. TCRdb's table, derived via immunoSEQ multiplex PCR, lists solely in-frame clones and lacks some. V and J calls and clone size are those listed in that table; D and trimming were worked out from the DNA. Of 300,000 to 400,000 clones detected, 85% appear once; the ten largest clones hold approximately 1.9%.

This TCR was recovered from a woman in her thirties who had been exposed to COVID-19. Sequenced input: PBMCs or T cells enriched from blood (not recorded which). This chain links TRBV5-6 with TRBJ2-3; TRBD2 matches at 16 bases. The CDR3 spells CASSPRGLAGGYTDTQYF. CDR3 bases: TGTGCCAGCAGCCCGAGGGGACTAGCGGGGGGGTACACAGATACGCAGTATTTT.